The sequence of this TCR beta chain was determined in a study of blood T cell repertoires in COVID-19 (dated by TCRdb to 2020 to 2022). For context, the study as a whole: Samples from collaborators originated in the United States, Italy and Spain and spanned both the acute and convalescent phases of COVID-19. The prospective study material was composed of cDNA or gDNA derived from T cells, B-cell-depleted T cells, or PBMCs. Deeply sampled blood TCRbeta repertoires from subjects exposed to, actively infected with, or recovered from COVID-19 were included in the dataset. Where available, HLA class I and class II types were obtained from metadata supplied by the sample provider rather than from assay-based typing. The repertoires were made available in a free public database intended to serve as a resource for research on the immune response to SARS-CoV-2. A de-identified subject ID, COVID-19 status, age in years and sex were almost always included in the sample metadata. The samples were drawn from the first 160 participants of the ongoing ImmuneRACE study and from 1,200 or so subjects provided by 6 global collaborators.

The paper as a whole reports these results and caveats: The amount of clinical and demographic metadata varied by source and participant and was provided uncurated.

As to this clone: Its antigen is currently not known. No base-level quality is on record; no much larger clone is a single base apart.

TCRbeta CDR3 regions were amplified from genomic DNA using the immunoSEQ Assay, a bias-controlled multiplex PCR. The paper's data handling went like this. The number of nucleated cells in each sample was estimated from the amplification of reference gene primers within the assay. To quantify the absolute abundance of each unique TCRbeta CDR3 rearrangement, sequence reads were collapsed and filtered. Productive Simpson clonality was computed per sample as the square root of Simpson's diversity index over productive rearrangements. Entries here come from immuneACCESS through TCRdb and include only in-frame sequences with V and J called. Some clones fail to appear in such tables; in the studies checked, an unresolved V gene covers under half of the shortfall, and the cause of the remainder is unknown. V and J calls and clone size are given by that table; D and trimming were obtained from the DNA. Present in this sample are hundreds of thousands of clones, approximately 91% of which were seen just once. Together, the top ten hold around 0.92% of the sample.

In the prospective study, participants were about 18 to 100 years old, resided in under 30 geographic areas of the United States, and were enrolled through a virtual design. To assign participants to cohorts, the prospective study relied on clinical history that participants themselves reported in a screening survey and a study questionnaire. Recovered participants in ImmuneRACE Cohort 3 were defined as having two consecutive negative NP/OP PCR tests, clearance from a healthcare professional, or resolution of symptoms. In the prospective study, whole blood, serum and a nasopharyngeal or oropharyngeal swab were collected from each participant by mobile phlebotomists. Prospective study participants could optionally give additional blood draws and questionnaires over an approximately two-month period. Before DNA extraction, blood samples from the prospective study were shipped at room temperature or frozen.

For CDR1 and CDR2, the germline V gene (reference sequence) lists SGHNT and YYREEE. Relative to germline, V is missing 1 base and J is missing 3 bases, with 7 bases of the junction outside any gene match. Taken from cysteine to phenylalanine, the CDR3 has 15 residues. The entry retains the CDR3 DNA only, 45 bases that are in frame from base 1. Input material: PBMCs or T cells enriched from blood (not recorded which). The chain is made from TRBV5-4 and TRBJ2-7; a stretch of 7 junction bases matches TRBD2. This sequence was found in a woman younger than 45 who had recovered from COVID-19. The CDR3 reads CASSLPSGGIYEQYF. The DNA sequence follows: TGTGCCAGCAGCTTGCCCTCGGGGGGAATCTACGAGCAGTACTTC.